The 21 T cell receptor beta chains below were found in one sample sequenced in a study of T cell repertoires in cytomegalovirus infection (dated by TCRdb to the late 2010s). The sequencing machine was an Illumina HiSeq 1500. The public reads were reanalyzed by TCRdb: fastp trimming at Q25, MiXCR alignment, in-frame beta chains only. Every distinct CDR3 protein forms one entry, paired with its most common genes and DNA. Counted in this sample were about 740,000 distinct CDR3 sequences; less than 40% of them appeared once. Roughly 2.9% of the sample comes from the top ten. Sequenced input: PBMCs. These receptors all come from a human donor in good health (CMV status not recorded). Some clones in this sample may be carry-over from other donors' samples.

V is TRBV4-2 and J is TRBJ2-7; 8 bases are shared with TRBD1. V shed 0 bases, J shed 3 bases, and the junction held 10 bases outside the gene matches. The CDR3 has 17 amino acids. Germline values: CDR1 LGHNA, CDR2 YNFKEQ. The CDR3 bases are TGTGCCAGCAGCCAAGATCTTATGGGGGGACAGGTCTACGAGCAGTACTTC. Protein: CASSQDLMGGQVYEQYF.

This chain connects TRBV10-3 to TRBJ2-2; D not resolved. The CDR3 extends over 14 amino acids. V was clipped by 3 bases and J by 2 bases, with 7 bases between them. Germline CDR1 is ENHRY and CDR2 is SYGVKD. The CDR3 DNA is TGTGCCATCAGTGAAGACCGAAACACCGGGGAGCTGTTTTTT. It specifies CAISEDRNTGELFF.

This clonotype was found a few times. The chain has TRBV6-1 and TRBJ2-7, with 7 nucleotides matching TRBD1. CDR1 is MNHNS and CDR2 is SASEGT in the germline V gene. The V and J ends lost 6 bases and 6 bases, in that order; junction bases with no gene match: 11. The CDR3 loop spans 14 amino acids. The CDR3 spells CASSVPGQLGEQYF. CDR3 in DNA: TGTGCCAGCAGCGTACCGGGACAGCTTGGCGAGCAGTACTTC.

V and J are TRBV7-4 and TRBJ2-2; 7 bases match TRBD2. The CDR3 runs 16 residues. Trimming at V came to 5 bases and at J to 7 bases, leaving 13 bases not matched to a gene. Germline V lookup: CDR1 SGHVT, CDR2 SQSDAQ. The DNA for the CDR3 is TGTGCCAGCAGCCCGTCTCGAGGGAGGGCCTTCGGGGAGCTGTTTTTT. This gives the protein CASSPSRGRAFGELFF.

The chain uses TRBV5-5 and TRBJ1-5, with TRBD1 matching over 7 bases. Germline assignment: CDR1 SGHKS and CDR2 YYEKEE (reference sequence). The CDR3 spans 14 residues. V dropped 4 bases and J dropped 5; count of bases not matched to a gene: 6. CDR3 protein: CASSHRDSHQPQHF. The CDR3 DNA is TGTGCCAGCAGCCACCGGGACAGTCATCAGCCCCAGCATTTT.

This clonotype was counted only a few times. The rearrangement links TRBV28 to TRBJ2-5, with D maybe TRBD1 (6 bases). Germline values: CDR1 MDHEN, CDR2 SYDVKM. This CDR3 is built from 14 residues. Trimming cost V 6 bases and J 5 bases, with 16 bases left between them. In DNA, the CDR3 is TGTGCCAGCAGCCCCCAACAGGGTGGGGAGACCCAGTACTTC. Translation: CASSPQQGGETQYF.

With regard to this clonotype: With a much larger clone just one base away, this may be a read error. The genes are TRBV10-3 and TRBJ1-2, with TRBD1 matching 8 bases. This CDR3 has 12 amino acids. Per germline, CDR1 ENHRY and CDR2 SYGVKD. The CDR3 here is CAIGQGAGGYNF. The CDR3 DNA sequence: TGTGCCATCGGGCAGGGGGCCGGAGGCTACAACTTC.

In this sample, this clonotype turned up many times. The chain uses TRBV7-6 and TRBJ1-5; D unclear. Trimming stripped 1 base from V and 7 bases from J, with 14 bases between. There are 15 residues in the CDR3. Germline lookup yields CDR1 SGHVS and CDR2 FNYEAQ. CDR3 in DNA: TGTGCCAGCAGCTTAGGAGCCGGTCGCGGACAGCCCCAGCATTTT. As protein: CASSLGAGRGQPQHF. The variable domain in full, with the rest retrieved from reference TRBV7-6 and TRBJ1-5, is GAGVSQSPRYKVTKRGQDVALRCDPISGHVSLYWYRQALGQGPEFLTYFNYEAQQDKSGLPNDRFSAERPEGSISTLTIQRTEQRDSAMYRCASSLGAGRGQPQHFGDGTRLSIL.

The chain couples TRBV7-2 to TRBJ2-5; D is unresolved. The germline CDR1 and CDR2 sequences are SGHTA and FQGNSA. The CDR3 sequence is 12 residues long. Trimming pared 7 bases from V and 6 bases from J, leaving 12 bases between. The CDR3 nucleotides read TGTGCCAGCACCGACTCTCAGCAGACCCAGTACTTC. Encoded protein: CASTDSQQTQYF. Complete variable domain (other parts from reference TRBV7-2 and TRBJ2-5): GAGVSQSPSNKVTEKGKDVELRCDPISGHTALYWYRQSLGQGLEFLIYFQGNSAPDKSGLPSDRFSAERTGGSVSTLTIQRTQQEDSAVYLCASTDSQQTQYFGPGTRLLVL.

The chain employs TRBV13 and TRBJ1-2; 9 bases are shared with TRBD1. Germline V CDR1 and CDR2: PRHDT, FYEKMQ (reference sequence). The CDR3 is 16 amino acids. Trimming at V came to 3 bases and at J to 4 bases, leaving 9 bases not matched to a gene. The CDR3 bases are TGTGCCAGCAGCTTGGCCGGGACAGGGAGCACCTATGGCTACACCTTC. This encodes CASSLAGTGSTYGYTF.

The genes are TRBV27 and TRBJ1-2, with 12 bases matching TRBD1. Germline assignment: CDR1 MNHEY and CDR2 SMNVEV (reference sequence). Trimming cost V 1 base and J 8 bases; bases outside gene matches: 5. The CDR3 covers 15 residues. CDR3 sequence reads: CASSLFGTGGKGYTF. In DNA form, the CDR3 reads TGTGCCAGCAGTTTATTCGGGACAGGGGGCAAGGGCTACACCTTC.

This clonotype was found once. This rearrangement joins TRBV28 to TRBJ2-7, with D perhaps being TRBD1 or TRBD2 (5 bases each). Germline assignment: CDR1 MDHEN and CDR2 SYDVKM. The CDR3 runs to 16 residues. V was pared by 5 bases and J by 2 bases, with 19 bases between. CDR3 bases: TGTGCCAGCAGTCCTTGTGCCGGGACGGGGACCTACGAGCAGTACTTC. Protein sequence: CASSPCAGTGTYEQYF.

The J gene is TRBJ2-1, the V gene TRBV10-3; 10 positions match TRBD2. Germline lookup yields CDR1 ENHRY and CDR2 SYGVKD. CDR3 length: 14 amino acids. V was pared by 5 bases and J by 2 bases, with 0 bases of the junction left unmatched. CDR3 protein: CAISTSGAYNEQFF. The DNA of the CDR3 is TGTGCCATCAGTACTAGCGGGGCCTACAATGAGCAGTTCTTC.

This clonotype occurred a few times. The chain joins TRBV10-3 to TRBJ2-1, with D maybe TRBD1 (5 bases). Germline V CDR1 and CDR2: ENHRY, SYGVKD. CDR3 length equals 18 residues. V was cut by 2 bases and J by 5 bases, with 22 bases left in between. CDR3: CAISEGQGSLVRDNEQFF. The CDR3 DNA follows: TGTGCCATCAGTGAGGGCCAGGGAAGCTTAGTACGGGACAATGAGCAGTTCTTC.

This clonotype has only a few counts. This sequence joins TRBV7-9 and TRBJ1-3, with D perhaps matching TRBD1 (5 bases). The CDR3 has 15 amino acids. The germline V gene encodes CDR1 SEHNR and CDR2 FQNEAQ (reference sequence). Trimming left V 5 bases short and J 3 bases short, with 14 bases between. The CDR3 loop is CASSPGTASGNTIYF. The CDR3, as DNA: TGTGCCAGCAGCCCCGGGACGGCAAGTGGAAACACCATATATTTT.

Turning to this clonotype: One end of the junction fails to match germline, which may point to a read error. The genes are TRBV7-9 and TRBJ2-1, with no clear D. The CDR3 sequence is 14 residues long. Germline V lookup: CDR1 SEHNR, CDR2 FQNEAQ (reference sequence). The CDR3 nucleotides are TGTGCCTGCAGCTTAGGGTCCGAATACAATGAGCAGTTCTTC. It translates to CACSLGSEYNEQFF.

This sequence joins TRBV19 and TRBJ1-2; TRBD1 might be the D (5 bases). Germline loops: CDR1 LNHDA, CDR2 SQIVND (reference sequence). V shed 7 bases and J shed 6 bases, with 15 bases lying between them. The CDR3 sequence is 13 residues long. DNA of the CDR3: TGTGCCAGTACCGAGCGTAGGGGAGATGGCTACACCTTC. This codes for CASTERRGDGYTF.

The chain employs TRBV28 and TRBJ1-2; 9 nucleotides align to TRBD1. Germline loops: CDR1 MDHEN, CDR2 SYDVKM. CDR3 size: 15 residues. Trimming removed 2 bases from V and 8 bases from J; junction bases left unmatched: 9. CDR3 amino acids: CASSLAPGQGKGYTF. The CDR3 region has the DNA TGTGCCAGCAGTTTAGCCCCGGGACAGGGAAAAGGCTACACCTTC.

The chain links TRBV10-3 to TRBJ1-1; the D is unclear. The CDR3 has 13 amino acids. Per the germline V gene, CDR1 is ENHRY and CDR2 is SYGVKD. V was trimmed by 8 bases and J by 7 bases, leaving 17 bases between them. The DNA of the CDR3 is TGTGCCATCCAGGTCGGGGAGTGGAATGAAGCTTTCTTT. This codes for CAIQVGEWNEAFF.

Regarding this clonotype: Relative to the germline gene, one junction end is altered; a read error may explain this. The chain recombines TRBV27 with TRBJ1-5, with TRBD1 matching 9 bases. Germline values: CDR1 MNHEY, CDR2 SMNVEV (reference sequence). There are 16 residues in the CDR3. CDR3 protein: CASSRDRAHSNHPQHF. The DNA of the CDR3 is TGTGCCAGCAGCCGGGACAGGGCCCATAGCAATCATCCCCAGCATTTT.

This clonotype has ten or more counts. The rearrangement uses TRBV7-2 and TRBJ2-7; D perhaps matches TRBD1 (6 bases). Trimming took 4 bases from V and 4 from J, leaving 17 bases between them. Germline V CDR1 and CDR2: SGHTA, FQGNSA. This CDR3 contains 15 residues. CDR3 DNA sequence: TGTGCCAGCAGCTCTACAGGGATAGGAAGGTACGAGCAGTACTTC. Protein product: CASSSTGIGRYEQYF.